Below, 30 T cell receptor beta chains from the same sample are listed, as sequenced in a study of T-cell reconstitution after alpha-beta-depleted transplantation in children. TCRbeta library preparation incorporated unique molecular identifiers. Via MiXCR, TCRdb re-called the PCR reads, giving one row per CDR3 protein. This table has 110,000 or so distinct CDR3 sequences, around 6.4% appearing once. This sample comprised PBMCs, mostly from graft donor cells, obtained 360 days after TCRalphabeta/CD19-depleted stem cell transplant. The source is a male patient aged 2-15 years who had a stem cell transplant for acute lymphoblastic leukemia, so the T cells may come from the graft donor.

V gene TRBV30 combines with J gene TRBJ1-1, with 7 positions matching TRBD1. V trimming: 4 bases; J trimming: 0 bases; junction bases outside the gene matches: 5. The CDR3 is 14 residues long. The germline CDR1 and CDR2 sequences are GTSNPN and SVGIG (reference sequence). CDR3 in amino acids: CAWTSGQVNTEAFF. The CDR3 bases are TGTGCCTGGACGTCCGGACAGGTGAACACTGAAGCTTTCTTT.

A few counts support this clonotype. The chain recombines TRBV7-9 with TRBJ2-5; D is perhaps TRBD2 (5 bases). Germline V gene data show CDR1 as SEHNR and CDR2 as FQNEAQ (reference sequence). CDR3 length: 15 amino acids. V dropped 5 bases and J dropped 3 bases, with 16 bases sitting between them. The CDR3 reads CASSPQRARKETQYF. Written as DNA, the CDR3 is TGTGCCAGCAGCCCTCAGAGGGCGAGAAAAGAGACCCAGTACTTC.

This clonotype showed up many times. The gene calls are TRBV12-3 or TRBV12-4 and TRBJ2-3, with no clear D. The CDR3 length is 11 residues. Trimming took 5 bases from V and 8 from J, leaving 8 bases between them. Written as DNA, the CDR3 is TGTGCCAGCAGTACGACGGGTACGCAGTATTTT. This translates into CASSTTGTQYF.

This clonotype turned up a few times. V is TRBV20-1 and J is TRBJ1-2, with TRBD1 as a possible D gene (5 bases). CDR3 length: 14 residues. Trimming pared 2 bases from V and 4 bases from J, leaving 14 bases between. The V gene's germline CDR1 is DFQATT and CDR2 SNEGSKA (reference sequence). The DNA of the CDR3 is TGCAGTGCTAGAATCGAGAGGGGTGTCTATGGCTACACCTTC. As protein: CSARIERGVYGYTF.

This clonotype came up many times. The V call is TRBV9, the J call TRBJ2-1; 9 bases fit TRBD2. The CDR3 is made up of 16 amino acids. V shed 3 bases and J 0 bases; nucleotides not matched to a gene: 4. Germline V gene lookup returns CDR1 SGDLS and CDR2 YYNGEE. CDR3 nucleotides: TGTGCCAGCAGCGAGACTAGCGGTATCTCCTACAATGAGCAGTTCTTC. Residues: CASSETSGISYNEQFF.

This clonotype has just a few counts. The V and J genes are TRBV29-1 and TRBJ2-3, with 13 bases matching TRBD2. The CDR3 is 17 residues long. Trimming took 5 bases from V and 0 from J; bases not matched to a gene: 8. Germline V gives CDR1 SQVTM, CDR2 ANQGSEA. This CDR3 reads CSVHGLAGVASTDTQYF. As DNA, the CDR3 is TGCAGCGTTCACGGACTAGCGGGGGTTGCTAGCACAGATACGCAGTATTTT.

This clonotype was seen at least ten times. CDR3 protein: CASSFGTEYYNYGYTF. CDR3 nucleotide sequence: TGTGCCAGCAGCTTCGGGACAGAGTATTATAACTATGGCTACACCTTC. The chain is built from TRBV7-2 and TRBJ1-2; 7 bases agree with TRBD1. Trimming removed 3 bases from V and 1 base from J; junction bases left unmatched: 8. The germline gives CDR1 SGHTA, CDR2 FQGNSA. This CDR3 comprises 16 residues.

This clonotype appeared many times. This rearrangement joins TRBV5-1 to TRBJ2-7; 10 bases match TRBD2. V lost 2 bases to trimming and J lost 7 bases; unmatched junction nucleotides: 9. The germline V gene encodes CDR1 SGHRS and CDR2 YFSETQ. The CDR3 runs 15 residues. CDR3 residues: CASSLKSGRAWEQYF. The CDR3 DNA reads as TGCGCCAGCAGCTTAAAGAGCGGGAGGGCCTGGGAGCAGTACTTC.

This clonotype was counted a few times. This chain joins TRBV6-1 and TRBJ1-3; D is undetermined. From germline, CDR1 is MNHNS and CDR2 SASEGT. This CDR3 has 14 amino acids. V was cut by 7 bases and J by 0 bases, with 10 bases left in between. The CDR3 DNA reads as TGTGCCAGCACTGGACCGAGCTCTGGAAACACCATATATTTT. This gives the protein CASTGPSSGNTIYF.

This clonotype has at least ten counts. V gene TRBV20-1 combines with J gene TRBJ2-7, with TRBD2 matching 9 bases. The CDR3 consists of 11 residues. J gave up 8 bases and V 6 bases, and 5 bases lay outside the gene matches. Germline lookup yields CDR1 DFQATT and CDR2 SNEGSKA (reference sequence). The CDR3 loop is CSAGTSSKQYF. CDR3 coding DNA: TGCAGTGCCGGGACTAGCTCGAAGCAGTACTTC.

This clonotype has just a few counts. The V call is TRBV15, the J call TRBJ2-2; weak D call: TRBD2 (6 bases). V was shortened by 4 bases and J by 5 bases, with 17 bases between the two germline ends. The CDR3 runs 16 residues. CDR1 LNHNV and CDR2 YYDKDF come from the germline V gene (reference sequence). In DNA, the CDR3 is TGTGCCACCAGCACGTTCCGTTGGGGGGAAACCGGGGAGCTGTTTTTT. Its translation: CATSTFRWGETGELFF.

This clonotype was counted many times. The V gene is TRBV28, the J gene TRBJ1-2, with no clear D. Germline values: CDR1 MDHEN, CDR2 SYDVKM. The CDR3 is made up of 12 amino acids. V was clipped by 5 bases and J by 4 bases, with 8 bases between them. This chain's CDR3 is CASSNGLYGYTF. The CDR3 DNA reads as TGTGCCAGCAGTAACGGACTCTATGGCTACACCTTC.

The table lists this clonotype with many counts. The chain is built from TRBV6-2 or TRBV6-3 and TRBJ1-5; D not resolved. Per the germline V gene, CDR1 is MNHEY and CDR2 is SVGEGT. V was pared by 4 bases and J by 2 bases, with 15 bases between. CDR3 length equals 16 residues. CDR3 amino acids: CASSFTSGFGNQPQHF. The CDR3 coding sequence is TGTGCCAGCAGTTTTACCAGCGGGTTTGGCAATCAGCCCCAGCATTTT.

The V call is TRBV7-2, the J call TRBJ2-4; D may be TRBD2 (5 bases). The germline CDR1 and CDR2 sequences are SGHTA and FQGNSA. CDR3 length: 19 amino acids. V lost 0 bases, J lost 0 bases, and 18 bases lay in between. The CDR3 DNA reads as TGTGCCAGCAGCTTAGCGGGTTTTAGGACTGATGTAGCCAAAAACATTCAGTACTTC. It translates to CASSLAGFRTDVAKNIQYF.

This clonotype was seen a few times. This rearrangement joins TRBV4-2 to TRBJ2-7; D possibly uses TRBD1 or TRBD2 (5 bases each). With 4 bases removed from V and 6 bases from J, the gap between germline ends came to 13 bases. Germline V gives CDR1 LGHNA, CDR2 YNFKEQ. The CDR3 loop spans 13 amino acids. CDR3 coding DNA: TGTGCCAGCAGCCCCGGGGCCCCGCGCGAGCAGTACTTC. Residues: CASSPGAPREQYF.

This clonotype has at least ten counts. The CDR3 loop is CASSYSSSGTQYF. The CDR3 coding sequence is TGTGCCAGCAGTTACTCGAGTTCAGGGACCCAGTACTTC. V usage is TRBV6-5 and J usage is TRBJ2-5; D is unclear. The CDR3 loop spans 13 amino acids. From germline, CDR1 is MNHEY and CDR2 SVGAGI. Trimming removed 0 bases at V and 7 bases at J, with 9 bases between.

This clonotype was observed at least ten times. The gene calls are TRBV20-1 and TRBJ2-5, with 7 bases identical to TRBD2. Unmatched junction bases numbered 10, after V lost 0 bases and J lost 6 bases. This CDR3 has 15 residues. The germline gives CDR1 DFQATT, CDR2 SNEGSKA (reference sequence). Written as DNA, the CDR3 is TGCAGTGCTAGAGATAGGGCACTAGCGAGAAAGACCCAGTACTTC. The encoded protein is CSARDRALARKTQYF.

V is TRBV6-5 and J is TRBJ2-5; D remains ambiguous. CDR3 length: 12 amino acids. Trimming left V 4 bases short and J 13 bases short, with 16 bases between. In germline, CDR1 is MNHEY, CDR2 SVGAGI. The CDR3 loop is CASSSDWMTWYF. The CDR3, as DNA: TGTGCCAGCAGTTCAGACTGGATGACGTGGTACTTC.

This clonotype was observed a few times. This rearrangement joins TRBV6-5 to TRBJ1-2; no clear D gene. The V end lost 1 base, the J end lost 4 bases, and 10 bases lay between the germline ends. The CDR3 has 14 amino acids. The germline V gene has CDR1 MNHEY and CDR2 SVGAGI. CDR3 protein: CASSYLSQFYGYTF. The CDR3 nucleotides are TGTGCCAGCAGTTACTTATCCCAGTTCTATGGCTACACCTTC.

There are many counts of this clonotype. The V and J genes are TRBV29-1 and TRBJ1-1; possible D gene TRBD1, 5 bases. Between the trimmed V and J ends, which lost 8 bases and 4 bases, there was a span of 14 bases. This CDR3 contains 12 residues. The germline CDR1 and CDR2 sequences are SQVTM and ANQGSEA. The CDR3, as DNA: TGCAGCTCCACCGGCAGGGTCACTGAAGCTTTCTTT. Amino acid sequence: CSSTGRVTEAFF.

The chain is built from TRBV6-2 or TRBV6-3 and TRBJ2-7; D assignment may be TRBD1 or TRBD2 (6 bases each). This CDR3 is 12 amino acids long. Germline values: CDR1 MNHEY, CDR2 SVGEGT. V was cut by 9 bases and J by 4 bases, with 13 bases left in between. The CDR3 is CASGSGAYEQYF. CDR3 DNA: TGTGCCAGTGGGTCGGGGGCTTACGAGCAGTACTTC.

The chain recombines TRBV6-2 or TRBV6-3 with TRBJ2-5, with D perhaps matching TRBD2 (5 bases). Germline CDR1 reads MNHEY; CDR2 reads SVGEGT. The CDR3 runs to 14 residues. V was clipped by 2 bases and J by 7 bases, with 14 bases between them. DNA of the CDR3: TGTGCCAGCAGTTACCCTACCCGGGCGGGGACCCAGTACTTC. Its translation is CASSYPTRAGTQYF.

This clonotype has at least ten counts. The chain employs TRBV12-3 or TRBV12-4 and TRBJ1-1; D call uncertain. V was trimmed by 1 base and J by 6 bases, leaving 12 bases between them. CDR3 size: 14 residues. The CDR3, as DNA: TGTGCCAGCAGTTTAGTACCACGGGGTCCTGAAGCTTTCTTT. Amino acid sequence: CASSLVPRGPEAFF.

The rearrangement links TRBV20-1 to TRBJ2-5; 7 bases align to TRBD1. CDR3 length: 13 amino acids. Losses at the gene ends were 1 base for V and 5 bases for J; bases not matched to a gene: 4. Per the germline V gene, CDR1 is DFQATT and CDR2 is SNEGSKA (reference sequence). CDR3 region: CSARGQGEETQYF. The DNA of the CDR3 is TGCAGTGCTAGAGGACAGGGAGAGGAGACCCAGTACTTC.

This clonotype was counted ten times or more. The chain recombines TRBV2 with TRBJ1-1; no clear D gene. This CDR3 region has 15 residues. V shed 2 bases and J shed 6 bases, with 16 bases lying between them. The germline gives CDR1 SNHLY, CDR2 FYNNEI. CDR3 in DNA: TGTGCCAGCAGTGAATACAGTCCGGCCAACGCTGAAGCTTTCTTT. It yields the protein CASSEYSPANAEAFF.

CDR3: CASSPGQGASPLHF. CDR3 DNA sequence: TGTGCCAGCAGTCCGGGACAGGGGGCTTCACCCCTCCACTTT. The chain employs TRBV6-2 or TRBV6-3 and TRBJ1-6; 12 positions agree with TRBD1. The junction had 2 bases not matched to a gene; V was cut back by 5 bases and J by 9 bases. CDR3 length: 14 residues. Germline V lookup: CDR1 MNHEY, CDR2 SVGEGT.

This clonotype appeared a few times. The V gene is TRBV6-2 or TRBV6-3, the J gene TRBJ2-7; D possibly corresponds to TRBD1 (6 bases). The CDR3 totals 14 residues. V was pared by 5 bases and J by 6 bases, with 17 bases between. Per the germline V gene, CDR1 is MNHEY and CDR2 is SVGEGT. For the CDR3, the DNA is TGTGCCAGCAGTGTCAGGGGTGGTGAGATCGAGCAGTACTTC. Translation: CASSVRGGEIEQYF.

This clonotype was detected ten times or more. The chain is built from TRBV6-1 and TRBJ2-7, with D possibly being TRBD1 (6 bases). This CDR3 spans 13 amino acids. Trimming took 6 bases from V and 7 from J, leaving 16 bases between them. Germline lookup yields CDR1 MNHNS and CDR2 SASEGT. CDR3 residues: CASRPGQPWEQYF. The DNA for the CDR3 is TGTGCCAGCAGACCGGGACAACCTTGGGAGCAGTACTTC.

At least ten counts were recorded for this clonotype. V gene TRBV7-3 combines with J gene TRBJ2-1; weak D call: TRBD2 (6 bases). Between the trimmed V and J ends, which lost 2 bases and 15 bases, there was a span of 14 bases. The CDR3 spans 12 residues. Germline assignment: CDR1 SGHTA and CDR2 FQGTGA. The CDR3 loop reads CASSLGPGLVFF. The CDR3 bases are TGTGCCAGCAGCTTAGGACCGGGACTGGTGTTCTTC.

Many counts were recorded for this clonotype. The J gene is TRBJ2-7, the V gene TRBV10-3, with 9 bases matching TRBD2. The CDR3 is 16 amino acids. Per the germline V gene, CDR1 is ENHRY and CDR2 is SYGVKD. Trimming removed 4 bases from V and 4 bases from J; junction bases left unmatched: 11. CDR3 nucleotide sequence: TGTGCCATCAGTGTTTTGCGGGAGGGCCATGGGTACGAGCAGTACTTC. Protein product: CAISVLREGHGYEQYF.